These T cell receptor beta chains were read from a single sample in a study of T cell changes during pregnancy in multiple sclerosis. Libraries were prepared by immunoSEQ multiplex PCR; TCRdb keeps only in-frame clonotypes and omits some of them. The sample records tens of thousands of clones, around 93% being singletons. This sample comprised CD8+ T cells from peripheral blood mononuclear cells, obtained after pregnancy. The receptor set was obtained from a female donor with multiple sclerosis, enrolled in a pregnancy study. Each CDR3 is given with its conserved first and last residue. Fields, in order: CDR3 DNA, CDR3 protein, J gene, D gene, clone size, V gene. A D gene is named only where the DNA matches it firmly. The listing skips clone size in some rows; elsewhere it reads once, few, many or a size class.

CDR3nt: TGCGCCAGCAGCTTGGGACTAGCGGGGCCCTACAATGAGCAGTTCTTC
CDR3aa: CASSLGLAGPYNEQFF
j_gene: TRBJ2-1
d_gene: TRBD2
abundance: -
v_gene: TRBV5-1

CDR3nt: TGTGCCAGCAGCCCATCCGGGGAGGATGAGCAGTTCTTC
CDR3aa: CASSPSGEDEQFF
j_gene: TRBJ2-1
d_gene: -
abundance: once
v_gene: TRBV9

CDR3nt: TGTGCCAGCAGTCCCGGGACTAGCGCTTACAATGAGCAGTTCTTC
CDR3aa: CASSPGTSAYNEQFF
j_gene: TRBJ2-1
d_gene: TRBD2
abundance: -
v_gene: TRBV27

CDR3nt: TGTGCCATCAGTGAGGGGACTAGCGGGAGAAATGAGCAGTTCTTC
CDR3aa: CAISEGTSGRNEQFF
j_gene: TRBJ2-1
d_gene: TRBD2
abundance: -
v_gene: TRBV10-3

CDR3nt: TGTGCCAGCAGTGAACGGACTAGCGGGAGCACAGATACGCAGTATTTT
CDR3aa: CASSERTSGSTDTQYF
j_gene: TRBJ2-3
d_gene: TRBD2
abundance: once
v_gene: TRBV2

CDR3nt: TGTGCCAGCAGCCCCCTATCCTATGGCTACACCTTC
CDR3aa: CASSPLSYGYTF
j_gene: TRBJ1-2
d_gene: -
abundance: -
v_gene: TRBV7-6

CDR3nt: TGTGCCAGCAATGCGGGAGGGGGCCCAGATACGCAGTATTTT
CDR3aa: CASNAGGGPDTQYF
j_gene: TRBJ2-3
d_gene: TRBD2
abundance: -
v_gene: TRBV28

CDR3nt: TGTGCCACCAGCGTAAGAGATACGCAGTATTTT
CDR3aa: CATSVRDTQYF
j_gene: TRBJ2-3
d_gene: -
abundance: -
v_gene: TRBV19

CDR3nt: TGTGCCAGCAGTTTAAGTATCGGGGGGGGGAATGAAGCTTTCTTT
CDR3aa: CASSLSIGGGNEAFF
j_gene: TRBJ1-1
d_gene: -
abundance: -
v_gene: TRBV27

CDR3nt: TGCAGCGTTCTAGACGGGAACACCGGGGAGCTGTTTTTT
CDR3aa: CSVLDGNTGELFF
j_gene: TRBJ2-2
d_gene: -
abundance: once
v_gene: TRBV29-1

CDR3nt: TGTGCCAGCAGTGAGTGGACAGGGGGAATGAACACTGAAGCTTTCTTT
CDR3aa: CASSEWTGGMNTEAFF
j_gene: TRBJ1-1
d_gene: TRBD1
abundance: -
v_gene: TRBV2

CDR3nt: TGTGCCAGCAGCGTAGAGAGTACTAGCTATAGCTCCTACAATGAGCAGTTCTTC
CDR3aa: CASSVESTSYSSYNEQFF
j_gene: TRBJ2-1
d_gene: -
abundance: -
v_gene: TRBV9

CDR3nt: TGTGCCAGCAGCTTAGTGGGACAGGGCGATCAGCCCCAGCATTTT
CDR3aa: CASSLVGQGDQPQHF
j_gene: TRBJ1-5
d_gene: TRBD1
abundance: -
v_gene: TRBV7-9

CDR3nt: TGCGCCAGCAGCCAAGGCGAGCGGGGGCCCGGAGATACGCAGTATTTT
CDR3aa: CASSQGERGPGDTQYF
j_gene: TRBJ2-3
d_gene: TRBD2
abundance: -
v_gene: TRBV4-3

CDR3nt: TGTGCCAGCAGCGTAGACCGGGGGACTGATACGCAGTATTTT
CDR3aa: CASSVDRGTDTQYF
j_gene: TRBJ2-3
d_gene: -
abundance: -
v_gene: TRBV9

CDR3nt: TGTGCCAGCAGCTTACGTCAGGGCTATGGCTACACCTTC
CDR3aa: CASSLRQGYGYTF
j_gene: TRBJ1-2
d_gene: -
abundance: -
v_gene: TRBV7-2

CDR3nt: TGTGCCAGCAGTGAACTAGCGGGGGGGCAAGAGACCCAGTACTTC
CDR3aa: CASSELAGGQETQYF
j_gene: TRBJ2-5
d_gene: TRBD2
abundance: once
v_gene: TRBV6-1

CDR3nt: TGTGCCAGCAGCGTAGCATACAGGGGTGAGACCCAGTACTTC
CDR3aa: CASSVAYRGETQYF
j_gene: TRBJ2-5
d_gene: TRBD1
abundance: medium-sized
v_gene: TRBV9

CDR3nt: TGTGCCAGCAGGTCTACGGGAGAGAGCTCCTACAATGAGCAGTTCTTC
CDR3aa: CASRSTGESSYNEQFF
j_gene: TRBJ2-1
d_gene: -
abundance: -
v_gene: TRBV7-9

CDR3nt: TGTGCCAGCAGCCAAGATAGGTCGGGCTCCTACAATGAGCAGTTCTTC
CDR3aa: CASSQDRSGSYNEQFF
j_gene: TRBJ2-1
d_gene: -
abundance: -
v_gene: TRBV4-2

CDR3nt: TGCGCCAGCAGCGCCGACACGTCCCGGACCGGGGAGCTGTTTTTT
CDR3aa: CASSADTSRTGELFF
j_gene: TRBJ2-2
d_gene: -
abundance: -
v_gene: TRBV5-1

CDR3nt: TGTGCCAGCAGCCAGGACAGGGCGGATGGCTACACCTTC
CDR3aa: CASSQDRADGYTF
j_gene: TRBJ1-2
d_gene: TRBD1
abundance: -
v_gene: TRBV7-2

CDR3nt: TGTGCCAGCAGTTATTTCGGCACCGGGGAGCTGTTTTTT
CDR3aa: CASSYFGTGELFF
j_gene: TRBJ2-2
d_gene: -
abundance: many
v_gene: TRBV6-5

CDR3nt: TGTGCCAGCAGCTCGCGGGACGCAACTAATGAAAAACTGTTTTTT
CDR3aa: CASSSRDATNEKLFF
j_gene: TRBJ1-4
d_gene: -
abundance: once
v_gene: TRBV7-9

CDR3nt: TGCGCCAGCAGCTGGCGACAGGGGACCTACGAGCAGTACTTC
CDR3aa: CASSWRQGTYEQYF
j_gene: TRBJ2-7
d_gene: TRBD1
abundance: -
v_gene: TRBV5-1

CDR3nt: TGTGCCAGCAGTTACCGGGGGAGCTCCTACAATGAGCAGTTCTTC
CDR3aa: CASSYRGSSYNEQFF
j_gene: TRBJ2-1
d_gene: -
abundance: -
v_gene: TRBV6-5

CDR3nt: TGTGCCAGCAGCTTAAACCGGGGCTCCTACGAGCAGTACTTC
CDR3aa: CASSLNRGSYEQYF
j_gene: TRBJ2-7
d_gene: -
abundance: -
v_gene: TRBV7-9

CDR3nt: TGCAGCGTTCCGACTAGCGGGGCCCGGGGGACGCAGTATTTT
CDR3aa: CSVPTSGARGTQYF
j_gene: TRBJ2-3
d_gene: TRBD2
abundance: -
v_gene: TRBV29-1

CDR3nt: TGCGCCAGCAGCCAAGGCGTCAGCGGGCCGAACACTGAAGCTTTCTTT
CDR3aa: CASSQGVSGPNTEAFF
j_gene: TRBJ1-1
d_gene: -
abundance: -
v_gene: TRBV4-3

CDR3nt: TGCGCCAGCAGCCAAGAGCGGGGGACTAGGTTCTACAATGAGCAGTTCTTC
CDR3aa: CASSQERGTRFYNEQFF
j_gene: TRBJ2-1
d_gene: TRBD2
abundance: -
v_gene: TRBV4-1

CDR3nt: TGTGCCAGCTCACCACGGGAGTTTAGCAATCAGCCCCAGCATTTT
CDR3aa: CASSPREFSNQPQHF
j_gene: TRBJ1-5
d_gene: -
abundance: -
v_gene: TRBV18

CDR3nt: TGTGCCAGCAGTTTACGGACAGGGCCGGAACCCCCTAGTGACTACACCTTC
CDR3aa: CASSLRTGPEPPSDYTF
j_gene: TRBJ1-2
d_gene: TRBD1
abundance: -
v_gene: TRBV27

CDR3nt: TGTGCCAGCAGCCCGCTGACAGGGAGCTTCACTGAAGCTTTCTTT
CDR3aa: CASSPLTGSFTEAFF
j_gene: TRBJ1-1
d_gene: TRBD1
abundance: -
v_gene: TRBV7-9

CDR3nt: TGCAGCGTTGGGACTAGCGGGAGTTCTGAGCAGTTCTTC
CDR3aa: CSVGTSGSSEQFF
j_gene: TRBJ2-1
d_gene: TRBD2
abundance: -
v_gene: TRBV29-1

CDR3nt: TGTGCCAGTAGTATAATGGCTAGCGGGGGGGCAGGCACAGATACGCAGTATTTT
CDR3aa: CASSIMASGGAGTDTQYF
j_gene: TRBJ2-3
d_gene: TRBD2
abundance: -
v_gene: TRBV19

CDR3nt: TGCGCCAGCAGTGAAGGGCAGGGACTTAGCAATCAGCCCCAGCATTTT
CDR3aa: CASSEGQGLSNQPQHF
j_gene: TRBJ1-5
d_gene: -
abundance: -
v_gene: TRBV10-2

CDR3nt: TGTGCTAGTGGTTTTTCAGGGGGTGAGCAGTTCTTC
CDR3aa: CASGFSGGEQFF
j_gene: TRBJ2-1
d_gene: TRBD1
abundance: once
v_gene: TRBV12-5

CDR3nt: TGTGCCTGGAGTCGCCTATACAATGAGCAGTTCTTC
CDR3aa: CAWSRLYNEQFF
j_gene: TRBJ2-1
d_gene: -
abundance: once
v_gene: TRBV30

CDR3nt: TGTGCCAGCAGTTTAACGGCCGGGTTCAATGAGCAGTTCTTC
CDR3aa: CASSLTAGFNEQFF
j_gene: TRBJ2-1
d_gene: -
abundance: -
v_gene: TRBV27

CDR3nt: TGCGCCAGCAGCTTGGGACTAGCGGGGGGGCGAAACAATGAGCAGTTCTTC
CDR3aa: CASSLGLAGGRNNEQFF
j_gene: TRBJ2-1
d_gene: TRBD2
abundance: -
v_gene: TRBV5-1

CDR3nt: TGTGCCAGCAGCCAAGTCGGAGGCGGAAGGGGGACTGAAGCTTTCTTT
CDR3aa: CASSQVGGGRGTEAFF
j_gene: TRBJ1-1
d_gene: -
abundance: -
v_gene: TRBV4-2

CDR3nt: TGTGCCACTCCCAAATCTAGCGGGAGCTCCTACGAGCAGTACTTC
CDR3aa: CATPKSSGSSYEQYF
j_gene: TRBJ2-7
d_gene: TRBD2
abundance: -
v_gene: TRBV6-1

CDR3nt: TGTGCCAGTCACCGGGACAGTTCCTACGAGCAGTACTTC
CDR3aa: CASHRDSSYEQYF
j_gene: TRBJ2-7
d_gene: TRBD1
abundance: -
v_gene: TRBV2

CDR3nt: TGTGCCAGCAGCCCAACAGGGATTTCCTCCTACAATGAGCAGTTCTTC
CDR3aa: CASSPTGISSYNEQFF
j_gene: TRBJ2-1
d_gene: -
abundance: -
v_gene: TRBV9

CDR3nt: TGTGCCAGCAGTTTAGCCCTAGGCCCTTCCTACGAGCAGTACTTC
CDR3aa: CASSLALGPSYEQYF
j_gene: TRBJ2-7
d_gene: -
abundance: -
v_gene: TRBV27